What follows are 10 T cell receptor beta chains derived from one specimen sequenced in a study of blood T cell repertoires in COVID-19. Libraries were prepared by immunoSEQ multiplex PCR; TCRdb keeps only in-frame clonotypes and omits some of them. This table has 350,000 to 500,000 clones, around nine tenths appearing once. The sequencing input was peripheral blood. These receptors originate from a man aged 18 to 35 with COVID-19, enrolled during active disease.

The rearrangement joins TRBV19 to TRBJ2-3, with 8 bases aligning to TRBD1. V was clipped by 6 bases and J by 8 bases; unmatched bases: 13. The CDR3 sequence is 15 residues long. The germline gives CDR1 LNHDA, CDR2 SQIVND (reference sequence). The DNA of the CDR3 is TGTGCCAGTAGGCGGACAGGGCTTCTTAAGTCTACGCAGTATTTT. Its protein is CASRRTGLLKSTQYF.

J is TRBJ1-1 and V is TRBV5-5; TRBD1 might be the D (6 bases). The germline gives CDR1 SGHKS, CDR2 YYEKEE (reference sequence). The V gene lost 3 bases and the J gene lost 4 bases, with 16 bases spanning the gap. This CDR3 region has 15 residues. Here the CDR3 DNA reads TGTGCCAGCAGCTACCACAGGGCTGACGGCACTGAAGCTTTCTTT. Protein product: CASSYHRADGTEAFF. Full variable domain (outside the CDR3, taken from reference TRBV5-5 and TRBJ1-1): DAGVTQSPTHLIKTRGQQVTLRCSPISGHKSVSWYQQVLGQGPQFIFQYYEKEERGRGNFPDRFSARQFPNYSSELNVNALLLGDSALYLCASSYHRADGTEAFFGQGTRLTVV.

The chain's CDR3 is CASSHGAGPYEQYF. In nucleotides, the CDR3 is TGCGCCAGCAGCCATGGCGCGGGTCCCTACGAGCAGTACTTC. V usage is TRBV4-1 and J usage is TRBJ2-7, with TRBD2 as a possible D gene (5 bases). V lost 3 bases and J lost 2, with 11 bases in between. The CDR3 runs 14 residues. The germline gives CDR1 MGHRA, CDR2 YSYEKL.

In its sample, this clone was seen once. V and J are TRBV7-8 and TRBJ2-5; 7 bases map to TRBD2. Germline CDR1 and CDR2: SGHVS and FQNEAQ. CDR3 length equals 13 residues. V lost 5 bases to trimming and J lost 7 bases; unmatched junction nucleotides: 7. DNA for the CDR3: TGTGCCAGCAGCCCAGGACTAGTTGGGACCCAGTACTTC. It encodes CASSPGLVGTQYF.

The chain joins TRBV14 to TRBJ1-3, with 8 bases that match TRBD1. The CDR3 runs to 16 residues. Germline V gives CDR1 SGHDN, CDR2 FVKESK. The trim removed 3 bases at V and 0 bases at J, leaving 4 bases unmatched. The CDR3 loop reads CASSQFTGGSGNTIYF. CDR3 sequence (DNA): TGTGCCAGCAGCCAGTTTACAGGGGGCTCTGGAAACACCATATATTTT.

V usage is TRBV7-9 and J usage is TRBJ1-1; D remains unclear. In germline, CDR1 is SEHNR, CDR2 FQNEAQ (reference sequence). V lost 10 bases, J lost 0 bases, and 9 bases lay in between. CDR3 length: 12 residues. The CDR3 DNA follows: TGTGCCACCGACGGGTTGAACACTGAAGCTTTCTTT. Amino acids: CATDGLNTEAFF.

This clone was counted a few times. The rearrangement links TRBV5-4 to TRBJ2-7; 8 nucleotides agree with TRBD2. Germline V lookup: CDR1 SGHNT, CDR2 YYREEE (reference sequence). V shed 4 bases and J 5 bases; nucleotides not matched to a gene: 11. The CDR3 loop spans 15 amino acids. CDR3 region: CASSPGASGFDEQYF. In nucleotides, the CDR3 is TGTGCCAGCAGCCCCGGGGCTAGCGGGTTCGACGAGCAGTACTTC.

This chain connects TRBV24-1 to TRBJ2-5; unclear D gene. Germline V gives CDR1 KGHDR, CDR2 SFDVKD. V shed 6 bases and J shed 3 bases, with 4 bases lying between them. The CDR3 sequence is 11 residues long. DNA of the CDR3: TGTGCCACCAGTTATAAAGAGACCCAGTACTTC. It yields the protein CATSYKETQYF.

This rearrangement joins TRBV5-8 to TRBJ2-5; tentatively, D is TRBD1 (8 bases). Trimming cost V 6 bases and J 2 bases, with 17 bases left between them. Germline V gene data show CDR1 as SGHTS and CDR2 as YDEGEE. CDR3 size: 15 residues. The CDR3, as DNA: TGTGCCAGCATCCTGGGAGGGACAGGTCAAGAGACCCAGTACTTC. This sequence encodes CASILGGTGQETQYF.

This clone was counted once. The chain carries TRBV5-6 and TRBJ2-1, with TRBD2 identical over 8 bases. V lost 4 bases and J lost 0; bases outside the gene matches: 3. Germline V gene lookup returns CDR1 SGHDT and CDR2 YYEEEE. The CDR3 is 15 amino acids. The CDR3 nucleotides are TGTGCCAGCAGCCCCGGGACTAGCTCCTACAATGAGCAGTTCTTC. Translating gives CASSPGTSSYNEQFF.